The present T cell receptor beta chain was sequenced within a study of blood T cell repertoires in COVID-19. About the research overall: PBMCs, B-cell-depleted T cells, or T cells were the source of the cDNA or gDNA that made up the material.

Source study methods: Nucleated cell counts were estimated from reference gene primer amplification. Here immunoSEQ multiplex PCR was the method, and the copy in TCRdb shows in-frame clones only, minus some. V, J and clone size reflect that table, while D and trimming were determined from the DNA. The top ten hold over 13% of the sample, which has about 90,000 clones, 55% to 75% seen once. Trimming cost V 7 bases and J 5 bases, with 14 bases left between them. The CDR3 length is 14 residues. Germline V gene sequence: CDR1 SNHLY, CDR2 FYNNEI. The chain carries TRBV2 and TRBJ2-2; possible D gene TRBD2, 6 bases. The receptor comes from a woman older than 75 with acute or convalescent COVID-19. Material for sequencing was peripheral blood. CDR3 protein: CASKPGLGTGELFF. The CDR3 region has the DNA TGTGCCAGCAAGCCGGGACTTGGTACCGGGGAGCTGTTTTTT.